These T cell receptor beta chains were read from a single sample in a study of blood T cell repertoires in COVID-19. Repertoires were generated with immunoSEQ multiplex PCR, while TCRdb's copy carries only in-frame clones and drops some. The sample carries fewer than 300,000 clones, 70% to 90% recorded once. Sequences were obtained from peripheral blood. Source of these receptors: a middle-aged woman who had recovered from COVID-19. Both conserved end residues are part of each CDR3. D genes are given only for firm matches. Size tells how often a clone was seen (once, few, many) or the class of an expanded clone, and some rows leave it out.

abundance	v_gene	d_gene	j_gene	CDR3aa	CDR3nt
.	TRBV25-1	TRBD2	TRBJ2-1	CASSRAGGGPYNEQFF	TGTGCCAGCAGCCGAGCGGGGGGAGGGCCATACAATGAGCAGTTCTTC
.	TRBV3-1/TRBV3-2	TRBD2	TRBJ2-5	CASSPPGTSSRQETQYF	TGTGCCAGCAGCCCTCCCGGGACTAGCAGCCGCCAAGAGACCCAGTACTTC
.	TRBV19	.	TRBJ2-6	CASSKGQALVSGANVLTF	TGTGCCAGTAGTAAGGGGCAGGCCCTCGTCTCTGGGGCCAACGTCCTGACTTTC
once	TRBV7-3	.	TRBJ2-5	CASSKGVAETQYF	TGTGCCAGCAGCAAAGGGGTGGCCGAGACCCAGTACTTC
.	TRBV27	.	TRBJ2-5	CASSLRGGGWGETQYF	TGTGCCAGCAGTTTACGAGGGGGAGGGTGGGGAGAGACCCAGTACTTC
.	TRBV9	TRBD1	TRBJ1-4	CASRAGGANEKLFF	TGTGCCAGCAGGGCAGGGGGAGCTAATGAAAAACTGTTTTTT
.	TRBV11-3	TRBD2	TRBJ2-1	CASSPTSGRAQPYNEQFF	TGTGCCAGCAGCCCAACTAGCGGGAGGGCCCAACCTTACAATGAGCAGTTCTTC
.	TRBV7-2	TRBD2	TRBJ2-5	CASSLPPGSGGGTQYF	TGTGCCAGCAGCTTACCCCCGGGGAGCGGGGGGGGGACCCAGTACTTC
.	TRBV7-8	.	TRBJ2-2	CASSRDTSAGELFF	TGTGCCAGCAGCCGAGACACGAGCGCCGGGGAGCTGTTTTTT
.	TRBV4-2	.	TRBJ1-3	CASSQGAGGNTIYF	TGTGCCAGCAGCCAGGGGGCTGGGGGAAACACCATATATTTT
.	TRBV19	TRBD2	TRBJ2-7	CASSIVAGGIYEQYF	TGTGCCAGTAGTATAGTGGCGGGAGGGATCTACGAGCAGTACTTC
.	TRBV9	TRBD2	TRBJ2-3	CASSPGGASTDTQYF	TGTGCCAGCAGCCCGGGGGGGGCGAGCACAGATACGCAGTATTTT
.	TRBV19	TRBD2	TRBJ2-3	CASSIGPRLAGATDTQYF	TGTGCCAGTAGTATAGGCCCCCGACTAGCGGGGGCCACAGATACGCAGTATTTT
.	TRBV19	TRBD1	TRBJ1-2	CAGSTPRDRGMLGYTF	TGTGCCGGTAGTACCCCCCGGGACAGGGGGATGTTGGGCTACACCTTC
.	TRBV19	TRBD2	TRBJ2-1	CASSPSGRTYNEQFF	TGTGCCAGTAGCCCGAGCGGGAGGACTTACAATGAGCAGTTCTTC
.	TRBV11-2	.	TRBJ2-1	CASSLAGSPNNEQFF	TGTGCCAGCAGCTTAGCGGGGTCCCCCAACAATGAGCAGTTCTTC
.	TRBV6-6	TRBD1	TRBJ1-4	CASTPGQGAGEKLFF	TGTGCCAGCACCCCCGGACAGGGGGCTGGTGAAAAACTGTTTTTT
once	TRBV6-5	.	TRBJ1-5	CASTTRRDQPQHF	TGTGCCAGCACCACCAGGAGGGATCAGCCCCAGCATTTT
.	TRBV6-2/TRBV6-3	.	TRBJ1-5	CASSYPETGAQPQHF	TGTGCCAGCAGTTACCCCGAGACAGGCGCTCAGCCCCAGCATTTT
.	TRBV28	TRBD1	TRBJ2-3	CASSPRTGYTDTQYF	TGTGCCAGCAGTCCTAGGACAGGGTACACAGATACGCAGTATTTT
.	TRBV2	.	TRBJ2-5	CASSRTDSGLWGETQYF	TGTGCCAGCAGTCGGACGGACTCCGGACTTTGGGGAGAGACCCAGTACTTC
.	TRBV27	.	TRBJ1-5	CASGGGRYSNQPQHF	TGTGCCAGCGGGGGGGGGCGGTATAGCAATCAGCCCCAGCATTTT
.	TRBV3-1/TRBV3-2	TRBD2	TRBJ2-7	CASSHGLAGRSRYEQYF	TGTGCCAGCAGCCACGGACTAGCGGGAAGATCCCGCTACGAGCAGTACTTC
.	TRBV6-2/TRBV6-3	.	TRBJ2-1	CASSFLTVPLNEQFF	TGTGCCAGCAGCTTCCTAACGGTCCCCCTCAATGAGCAGTTCTTC
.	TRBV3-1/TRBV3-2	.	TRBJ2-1	CASSQDGGGGGEQFF	TGTGCCAGCAGCCAAGACGGTGGGGGAGGGGGTGAGCAGTTCTTC
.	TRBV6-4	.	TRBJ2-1	CASSDLGQTNEQFF	TGTGCCAGCAGTGACCTCGGACAGACCAATGAGCAGTTCTTC
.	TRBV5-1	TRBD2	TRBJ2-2	CASSPRPGLARNTGELFF	TGCGCCAGCAGCCCCCGACCCGGACTAGCGCGGAACACCGGGGAGCTGTTTTTT
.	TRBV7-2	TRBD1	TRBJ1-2	CASSLAFRDRVRYGYTF	TGTGCCAGCAGCTTAGCTTTTCGGGACAGGGTCCGCTATGGCTACACCTTC
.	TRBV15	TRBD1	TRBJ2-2	CATSHGGQVTGELFF	TGTGCCACCAGCCACGGGGGACAGGTCACCGGGGAGCTGTTTTTT
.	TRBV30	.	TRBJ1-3	CAWSERWGNTIYF	TGTGCCTGGAGTGAGAGGTGGGGAAACACCATATATTTT
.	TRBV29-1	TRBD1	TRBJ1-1	CSVGAGQGTEAFF	TGCAGCGTTGGGGCGGGACAGGGCACTGAAGCTTTCTTT
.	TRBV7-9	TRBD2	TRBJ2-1	CASSLAGLAGVREQFF	TGTGCCAGCAGCTTAGCCGGACTAGCGGGAGTTCGTGAGCAGTTCTTC
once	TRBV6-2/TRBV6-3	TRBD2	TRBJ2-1	CASSGVAGHNEQFF	TGTGCCAGCAGCGGGGTAGCGGGGCACAATGAGCAGTTCTTC
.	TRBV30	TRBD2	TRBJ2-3	CAWSVGLAGGTDTQYF	TGTGCCTGGAGTGTGGGACTAGCGGGAGGCACAGATACGCAGTATTTT
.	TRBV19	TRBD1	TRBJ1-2	CASITPGDRGSSNYGYTF	TGTGCCAGTATCACCCCCGGGGACAGGGGTTCTTCTAACTATGGCTACACCTTC
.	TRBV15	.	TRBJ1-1	CATSREGAPNTEAFF	TGTGCCACCAGCAGAGAGGGGGCACCGAACACTGAAGCTTTCTTT
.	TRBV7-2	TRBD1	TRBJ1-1	CASSSKQGYTEAFF	TGTGCCAGCAGCTCCAAACAGGGGTACACTGAAGCTTTCTTT
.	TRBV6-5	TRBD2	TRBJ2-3	CASSLGLAGTDTQYF	TGTGCCAGCAGCTTGGGGCTAGCGGGCACAGATACGCAGTATTTT
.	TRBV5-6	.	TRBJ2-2	CASSWGGRATGELFF	TGTGCCAGCAGCTGGGGGGGCAGGGCCACCGGGGAGCTGTTTTTT
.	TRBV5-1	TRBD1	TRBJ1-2	CASSLMNAGGNGYTF	TGCGCCAGCAGCTTGATGAATGCAGGGGGTAATGGCTACACCTTC
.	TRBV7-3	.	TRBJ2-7	CASSPRRGGSYEQYF	TGTGCCAGCAGCCCGCGGAGAGGGGGATCCTACGAGCAGTACTTC
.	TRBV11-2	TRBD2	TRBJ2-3	CASSPSGGDTDTQYF	TGTGCCAGCAGCCCCTCGGGGGGGGACACAGATACGCAGTATTTT
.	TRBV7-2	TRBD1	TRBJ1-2	CASSLADRGHGYTF	TGTGCCAGCAGCTTAGCAGACAGGGGGCACGGCTACACCTTC
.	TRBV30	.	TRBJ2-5	CAWTSGFGKETQYF	TGTGCCTGGACCTCAGGGTTTGGAAAAGAGACCCAGTACTTC
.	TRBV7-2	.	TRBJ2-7	CASTFGGRDEQYF	TGTGCCAGCACCTTCGGCGGGCGGGACGAGCAGTACTTC
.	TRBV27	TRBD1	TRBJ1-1	CASSRKTGGRTEAFF	TGTGCCAGCAGCCGGAAGACAGGGGGGAGGACTGAAGCTTTCTTT
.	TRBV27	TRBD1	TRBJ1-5	CASSQGQGPISNQPQHF	TGTGCCAGCAGTCAGGGACAGGGGCCGATTAGCAATCAGCCCCAGCATTTT
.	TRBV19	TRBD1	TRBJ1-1	CASSLLPGDSRMNTEAFF	TGTGCCAGTAGTCTCCTCCCCGGGGACAGCCGTATGAACACTGAAGCTTTCTTT
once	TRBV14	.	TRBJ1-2	CASSRGGTPTRGYTF	TGTGCCAGCAGCCGGGGAGGCACCCCCACCCGTGGCTACACCTTC
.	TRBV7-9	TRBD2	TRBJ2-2	CASASASGSQDPGELFF	TGTGCCAGCGCGTCGGCTAGCGGGAGTCAAGATCCCGGGGAGCTGTTTTTT
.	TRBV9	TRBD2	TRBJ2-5	CASSPGASGLQETQYF	TGTGCCAGCAGCCCGGGGGCTAGCGGGTTACAAGAGACCCAGTACTTC
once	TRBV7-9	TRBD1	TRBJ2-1	CASSRRDSSYNEQFF	TGTGCCAGCAGCCGAAGGGACAGCTCCTACAATGAGCAGTTCTTC
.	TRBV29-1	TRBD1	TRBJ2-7	CSAGDRAFSYEQYF	TGCAGCGCCGGGGACAGGGCATTCTCCTACGAGCAGTACTTC